This T cell receptor (beta chain) emerged from a study of cytomegalovirus exposure and HLA in healthy donors. This CDR3 contains 16 residues. CDR1 is MDHEN, CDR2 SYDVKM, per germline. V trimming: 6 bases; J trimming: 4 bases; junction bases outside the gene matches: 7. The PCR was carried out with 60 Vbeta primers and 13 Jbeta primers. The protocol was immunoSEQ multiplex PCR, while the TCRdb copy is restricted to in-frame clones and leaves out a portion. The table shows over 95,000 clones, with 82% occurring only once. Sequencing used PBMCs. The chain joins TRBV28 to TRBJ2-2; 11 bases are shared with TRBD2. The TCR originated in a woman aged 18-35 years in good health and CMV-seronegative. In DNA form, the CDR3 reads TGTGCCAGCAGGATTAGCGGGGGGGCGCGCACCGGGGAGCTGTTTTTT. Amino acids: CASRISGGARTGELFF.